This note documents a single T cell receptor beta chain sequence. Its target is unknown. This entry is derived from a study of cytotoxic CD8 clonotypes in ibrutinib-treated CLL. Across the study: Response sampling occurred after a median approximately 12 months of treatment (range 6 to 36). Per sample, productive templates averaged almost 260,000 and productive rearrangements averaged around 94,000.

A 1 in 200,000 to 1 in 1 million T cell depth was the sequencing target. Produced via immunoSEQ multiplex PCR; TCRdb's table is partial and in-frame only. Among nearly 300,000 clones listed, approximately 76% were seen once. The CDR3 totals 14 residues. The junction had 9 bases not matched to a gene; V was cut back by 5 bases and J by 4 bases. Germline assignment: CDR1 SGHNT and CDR2 YYREEE (reference sequence). Findings and limits, study-wide: The study found clonality rose at ibrutinib response, then fell toward baseline at progression.

The specimen was PBMCs, collected at disease progression, from a patient treated with ibrutinib. This receptor was taken from a human donor with chronic lymphocytic leukemia. The chain is built from TRBV5-4 and TRBJ2-7, with 7 bases lining up with TRBD1. The CDR3 DNA follows: TGTGCCAGCAGTTTTGGACAGGTAGGGTACGAGCAGTACTTC. It specifies CASSFGQVGYEQYF.